Each of the 5 T cell receptor beta chains below was sequenced from the same sample in a study of blood T cells in healthy people across ages. Next came a second PCR, run for roughly 6 to 11 cycles, which used a sample-barcoded 5' primer along with a J-beta primer mix. TCRdb fed the 5' RACE reads into MiXCR, producing one record per CDR3 protein. Among roughly 700,000 distinct CDR3 sequences, around 49% were seen once, and the ten largest hold approximately 32%. Sequencing was performed on blood. The source is a woman aged 60 to 75 in good health.

This chain uses TRBV20-1 with TRBJ2-1, with TRBD2 matching 13 bases. Unmatched junction bases numbered 19, after V lost 3 bases and J lost 5 bases. CDR3 length equals 20 residues. CDR1 is DFQATT, CDR2 SNEGSKA, per germline (reference sequence). CDR3 region: CSARGPGWTSGSGIDNEQFF. In nucleotides, the CDR3 is TGCAGTGCTAGGGGCCCGGGTTGGACTAGCGGGAGTGGGATAGACAATGAGCAGTTCTTC.

This sequence joins TRBV27 and TRBJ2-7, with 8 bases fitting TRBD2. CDR1 is MNHEY and CDR2 is SMNVEV in the germline V gene (reference sequence). Trimming took 3 bases from V and 1 from J; bases not matched to a gene: 5. The CDR3 is 15 residues long. As DNA, the CDR3 is TGTGCCAGCAGTTTGCGTAGCGGGATTTCCTACGAGCAGTACTTC. Its protein product is CASSLRSGISYEQYF.

The genes are TRBV29-1 and TRBJ2-1, with 12 bases lining up with TRBD2. CDR3 size: 15 residues. J was trimmed by 9 bases and V by 2 bases; bases with no gene match: 8. The germline CDR1 and CDR2 sequences are SQVTM and ANQGSEA. CDR3 loop: CSVEPLAGGPGEQFF. The CDR3 region has the DNA TGCAGCGTTGAACCGCTAGCGGGAGGGCCTGGTGAGCAGTTCTTC.

This clonotype was seen a few times. The chain joins TRBV7-2 to TRBJ1-5; D remains ambiguous. This CDR3 has 13 residues. Trimming pared 0 bases from V and 4 bases from J, leaving 4 bases between. Germline CDR1 reads SGHTA; CDR2 reads FQGNSA. The CDR3, as DNA: TGTGCCAGCAGCTTAGCGCCAAATCAGCCCCAGCATTTT. It specifies CASSLAPNQPQHF.

This clonotype has just a few counts. DNA of the CDR3: TGCAGCGTTGGTCCCTCTGGAAACACCATATATTTT. Its translation is CSVGPSGNTIYF. The gene calls are TRBV29-1 and TRBJ1-3; unclear D gene. This CDR3 has 12 residues. Germline CDR1 reads SQVTM; CDR2 reads ANQGSEA. V shed 4 bases and J shed 0 bases, with 4 bases lying between them.